These 27 T cell receptor beta chains were sequenced from one sample in a study of blood T cell repertoires in COVID-19. Using immunoSEQ multiplex PCR, the repertoire was profiled, and TCRdb retains in-frame clones only, with some absent. The sample has about 480,000 clones, around 90% seen once. The sample comprised peripheral blood. All receptors derive from a woman between 45 and 65 years old with COVID-19, enrolled during active disease.

The chain couples TRBV7-3 to TRBJ1-1; TRBD1 agrees at 8 bases. V was pared by 4 bases and J by 4 bases, with 2 bases of the junction left unmatched. This CDR3 spans 13 amino acids. Germline lookup yields CDR1 SGHTA and CDR2 FQGTGA. Here the CDR3 DNA reads TGTGCCAGCAGCTACGACAGGGGCACTGAAGCTTTCTTT. Protein product: CASSYDRGTEAFF.

CDR3 in amino acids: CASSSTGQGVYGYTF. DNA of the CDR3: TGTGCCAGCAGTTCCACGGGACAGGGGGTCTATGGCTACACCTTC. The V call is TRBV11-2, the J call TRBJ1-2; 11 bases are a match to TRBD1. Germline values: CDR1 SGHAT, CDR2 FQNNGV. The V and J ends lost 6 bases and 4 bases, in that order; junction bases with no gene match: 7. The CDR3 sequence is 15 residues long.

This chain joins TRBV2 and TRBJ2-7; 10 nucleotides line up with TRBD2. Trimming at V came to 5 bases and at J to 3 bases, leaving 7 bases not matched to a gene. Germline V gene data show CDR1 as SNHLY and CDR2 as FYNNEI. This CDR3 spans 15 amino acids. This CDR3 is CASSRASGGRYEQYF. The DNA of the CDR3 is TGTGCCAGCAGTCGAGCTAGCGGGGGCCGCTACGAGCAGTACTTC.

The chain carries TRBV7-9 and TRBJ2-2; D remains ambiguous. The CDR3 sequence is 14 residues long. Trimming stripped 1 base from V and 3 bases from J, with 6 bases between. The germline gives CDR1 SEHNR, CDR2 FQNEAQ (reference sequence). As DNA, the CDR3 is TGTGCCAGCAGCTTAGTCTCGGACACCGGGGAGCTGTTTTTT. Protein product: CASSLVSDTGELFF.

This chain links TRBV24-1 with TRBJ2-5, with TRBD2 matching over 13 bases. CDR3 length: 20 residues. V shed 4 bases and J 5 bases; nucleotides not matched to a gene: 18. The germline V gene has CDR1 KGHDR and CDR2 SFDVKD. The CDR3 reads CATSDPPGTSGAGAEETQYF. The CDR3 nucleotides read TGTGCCACCAGTGACCCCCCCGGGACTAGCGGGGCTGGGGCGGAGGAGACCCAGTACTTC.

To note about this clone: The sample carries other DNA sequences with the same CDR3. This chain uses TRBV20-1 with TRBJ2-3; D remains unclear. The germline gives CDR1 DFQATT, CDR2 SNEGSKA (reference sequence). V was trimmed by 5 bases and J by 5 bases, leaving 5 bases between them. CDR3 length: 10 amino acids. The DNA for the CDR3 is TGCAGTGCTGAGCGAGATACGCAGTATTTT. This codes for CSAERDTQYF.

The gene calls are TRBV6-5 and TRBJ2-5; TRBD2 aligns across 10 bases. V was clipped by 8 bases and J by 6 bases; unmatched bases: 6. CDR3 length: 13 amino acids. Germline lookup yields CDR1 MNHEY and CDR2 SVGAGI. This chain's CDR3 is CASRSGGVQTQYF. In DNA form, the CDR3 reads TGTGCCAGCCGGAGCGGGGGGGTTCAGACCCAGTACTTC.

The chain carries TRBV10-3 and TRBJ2-7; 8 bases align to TRBD2. Trimming took 10 bases from V and 0 from J; bases not matched to a gene: 8. There are 14 residues in the CDR3. Germline CDR1 ENHRY, CDR2 SYGVKD. The CDR3, as DNA: TGTGCCACCGGAAGCGGGGGAGACTCCTACGAGCAGTACTTC. Translated: CATGSGGDSYEQYF.

The chain is built from TRBV19 and TRBJ1-4, with a tentative D call TRBD1 (6 bases). Deletions cut 3 bases from V and 8 bases from J, with 7 bases between. The CDR3 totals 12 residues. CDR1 is LNHDA, CDR2 SQIVND, per germline (reference sequence). For the CDR3, the DNA is TGTGCCAGTAGTATCGGACAGGAAAAACTGTTTTTT. Translation gives CASSIGQEKLFF.

The genes are TRBV6-5 and TRBJ1-1; D ambiguous. The V gene's germline CDR1 is MNHEY and CDR2 SVGAGI. The V end lost 0 bases, the J end lost 8 bases, and 10 bases lay between the germline ends. The CDR3 extends over 13 amino acids. The CDR3: CASSYSLGGEAFF. CDR3 nucleotides: TGTGCCAGCAGTTACTCCCTTGGAGGGGAAGCTTTCTTT.

The chain joins TRBV4-2 to TRBJ1-1; perhaps TRBD1 as D (6 bases). CDR1 is LGHNA, CDR2 YNFKEQ, per germline. The germline V and J ends were trimmed by 6 bases and 1 base, with 12 bases remaining between them. This CDR3 is 14 amino acids long. For the CDR3, the DNA is TGTGCCAGCAGGTCTCGGGACACGAACACTGAAGCTTTCTTT. This gives the protein CASRSRDTNTEAFF.

The genes are TRBV5-1 and TRBJ2-7, with 9 bases that match TRBD1. Germline trimming cut 4 bases from V and 6 bases from J; bases unmatched to any gene: 8. This CDR3 is 14 amino acids long. Per germline, CDR1 SGHRS and CDR2 YFSETQ. CDR3: CASSEGQGTLEQYF. CDR3 coding DNA: TGCGCCAGCAGCGAGGGACAGGGTACCCTCGAGCAGTACTTC.

V usage is TRBV3-1 (or the pseudogene TRBV3-2) and J usage is TRBJ1-2; D not resolved. The CDR3 runs to 17 residues. CDR1 LGHDT and CDR2 YNNKEL come from the germline V gene (reference sequence). The V gene lost 3 bases and the J gene lost 0 bases, with 17 bases spanning the gap. The CDR3, as DNA: TGTGCCAGCAGCCACGCCCCCCAGAAACGAACTAACTATGGCTACACCTTC. Translation gives CASSHAPQKRTNYGYTF.

The V gene is TRBV7-2, the J gene TRBJ2-3, with 7 bases that match TRBD2. Trimming took 5 bases from V and 5 from J; bases not matched to a gene: 4. CDR3 length: 13 amino acids. Germline CDR1 is SGHTA and CDR2 is FQGNSA. The CDR3 is CASSLWGGDTQYF. The CDR3 DNA reads TGTGCCAGCAGCCTTTGGGGGGGAGATACGCAGTATTTT.

V is TRBV28 and J is TRBJ2-3, with 8 bases matching TRBD2. Per germline, CDR1 MDHEN and CDR2 SYDVKM. CDR3 length: 16 residues. Trimming took 6 bases from V and 2 from J; bases not matched to a gene: 10. The CDR3 is CASRGEGLGHTDTQYF. The CDR3, as DNA: TGTGCCAGCAGGGGCGAGGGACTAGGGCACACAGATACGCAGTATTTT.

CDR3 amino acids: CASSQGPFNTGELFF. CDR3 coding DNA: TGTGCCAGCAGCCAGGGGCCGTTCAACACCGGGGAGCTGTTTTTT. The J gene is TRBJ2-2, the V gene TRBV7-6; D might be TRBD1 (6 bases). This CDR3 comprises 15 residues. V lost 5 bases and J lost 2, with 12 bases in between. Germline V lookup: CDR1 SGHVS, CDR2 FNYEAQ.

The chain has TRBV7-2 and TRBJ2-7; 12 bases line up with TRBD2. The J segment lost 0 bases and the V segment lost 4 bases, leaving 4 bases of the junction unmatched. The CDR3 is 16 amino acids. From germline, CDR1 is SGHTA and CDR2 FQGNSA. CDR3 sequence: CASSWLAGGFSYEQYF. For the CDR3, the DNA is TGTGCCAGCAGCTGGCTAGCGGGGGGGTTCTCCTACGAGCAGTACTTC.

This clone was seen a single time. The rearrangement joins TRBV12-3 or TRBV12-4 to TRBJ2-3; no firm D call. V lost 3 bases and J lost 6, with 10 bases in between. The CDR3 is made up of 13 amino acids. CDR3 sequence reads: CASSFSGWDTQYF. CDR3 in DNA: TGTGCCAGCAGTTTCTCGGGTTGGGATACGCAGTATTTT.

V usage is TRBV30 and J usage is TRBJ2-4; the match to TRBD2 covers 11 bases. The CDR3 covers 15 residues. Germline-derived CDR1 and CDR2 are GTSNPN and SVGIG (reference sequence). Trimming took 0 bases from V and 9 from J; bases not matched to a gene: 7. CDR3 DNA sequence: TGTGCCTGGAGTGTGGGACTAGCGGATGTCGGCATTCAGTACTTC. As protein: CAWSVGLADVGIQYF.

This sequence joins TRBV27 and TRBJ2-3; D gene ambiguous. Germline V gene sequence: CDR1 MNHEY, CDR2 SMNVEV (reference sequence). This CDR3 has 13 residues. V shed 2 bases and J shed 3 bases, with 6 bases lying between them. This CDR3 reads CASSLLETDTQYF. CDR3 DNA sequence: TGTGCCAGCAGTTTACTGGAGACAGATACGCAGTATTTT.

The rearrangement links TRBV13 to TRBJ2-3; 10 bases map to TRBD2. The CDR3 spans 18 residues. CDR1 and CDR2 from the germline V gene are PRHDT and FYEKMQ (reference sequence). V trimming: 4 bases; J trimming: 0 bases; junction bases outside the gene matches: 10. CDR3 sequence: CASSSLTSGVTSTDTQYF. The CDR3 DNA is TGTGCCAGCAGCTCCCTAACTAGCGGGGTAACTAGCACAGATACGCAGTATTTT.

The chain employs TRBV30 and TRBJ2-2; the match to TRBD2 covers 7 bases. The CDR3 contains 14 residues. Trimming cost V 3 bases and J 3 bases; bases outside gene matches: 4. Germline lookup yields CDR1 GTSNPN and CDR2 SVGIG (reference sequence). CDR3: CAWRGDYHTGELFF. For the CDR3, the DNA is TGTGCCTGGAGGGGGGACTACCACACCGGGGAGCTGTTTTTT.

The chain uses TRBV6-5 and TRBJ1-6, with TRBD1 identical over 7 bases. The length of the CDR3 is 15 residues. The V and J ends lost 6 bases and 4 bases, in that order; junction bases with no gene match: 6. Germline CDR1 is MNHEY and CDR2 is SVGAGI. The CDR3 DNA is TGTGCCAGCAGATACCAGGGACAGTATAATTCACCCCTCCACTTT. This sequence encodes CASRYQGQYNSPLHF.

The chain joins TRBV29-1 to TRBJ2-7; TRBD2 is a possible D gene (5 bases). The CDR3 is 14 amino acids. Germline CDR1 and CDR2: SQVTM and ANQGSEA. The V end was cut by 5 bases, the J end by 7 bases, with 21 bases between. This CDR3 is CSVLEGTPASEQYF. CDR3 sequence (DNA): TGCAGCGTTTTAGAGGGTACCCCAGCTTCGGAGCAGTACTTC.

V gene TRBV19 combines with J gene TRBJ2-2; the D gene is possibly TRBD2 (6 bases). V lost 5 bases to trimming and J lost 5 bases, with 15 bases between them. Germline V gene data show CDR1 as LNHDA and CDR2 as SQIVND (reference sequence). There are 15 residues in the CDR3. CDR3 in DNA: TGTGCCAGTAGTGTGGGACTGTGGGGGACCGGGGAGCTGTTTTTT. Its protein product is CASSVGLWGTGELFF.

DNA of the CDR3: TGCGCCAGCAGCTTGGGACAGGTTTCCGAGCAGTACTTC. Translated: CASSLGQVSEQYF. V is TRBV5-1 and J is TRBJ2-7, with D possibly being TRBD1 (6 bases). V gave up 0 bases and J gave up 6 bases, with 10 bases separating them. Germline V lookup: CDR1 SGHRS, CDR2 YFSETQ. The CDR3 extends over 13 amino acids.

The chain is built from TRBV27 and TRBJ1-4, with 8 bases that match TRBD1. Germline-derived CDR1 and CDR2 are MNHEY and SMNVEV (reference sequence). The ends lost 4 bases at V and 3 bases at J; junction bases unmatched: 1. This CDR3 region has 14 residues. The chain's CDR3 is CASSWGQANEKLFF. In nucleotides, the CDR3 is TGTGCCAGCAGTTGGGGACAGGCTAATGAAAAACTGTTTTTT. Together with reference TRBV27 and TRBJ1-4, the CDR3 gives the full variable domain: EAQVTQNPRYLITVTGKKLTVTCSQNMNHEYMSWYRQDPGLGLRQIYYSMNVEVTDKGDVPEGYKVSRKEKRNFPLILESPSPNQTSLYFCASSWGQANEKLFFGSGTQLSVL.